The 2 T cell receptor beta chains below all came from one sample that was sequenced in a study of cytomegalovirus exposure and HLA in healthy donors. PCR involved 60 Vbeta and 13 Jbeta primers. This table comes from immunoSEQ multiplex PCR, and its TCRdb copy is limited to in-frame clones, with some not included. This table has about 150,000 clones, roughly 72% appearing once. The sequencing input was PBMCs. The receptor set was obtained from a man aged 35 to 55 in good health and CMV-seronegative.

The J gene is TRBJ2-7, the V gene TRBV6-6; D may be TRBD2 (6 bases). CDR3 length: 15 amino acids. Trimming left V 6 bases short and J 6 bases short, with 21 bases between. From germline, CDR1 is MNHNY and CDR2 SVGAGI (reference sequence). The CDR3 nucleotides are TGTGCCAGCAGGGACACTAGCCACCGGGGGAGCGAGCAGTACTTC. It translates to CASRDTSHRGSEQYF.

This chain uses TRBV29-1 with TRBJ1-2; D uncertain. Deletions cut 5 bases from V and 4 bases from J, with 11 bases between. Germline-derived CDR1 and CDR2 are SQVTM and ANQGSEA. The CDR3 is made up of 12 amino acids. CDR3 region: CSVHHRSYGYTF. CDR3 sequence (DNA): TGCAGCGTTCACCACCGGAGCTATGGCTACACCTTC. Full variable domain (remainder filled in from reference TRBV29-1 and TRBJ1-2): SAVISQKPSRDICQRGTSLTIQCQVDSQVTMMFWYRQQPGQSLTLIATANQGSEATYESGFVIDKFPISRPNLTFSTLTVSNMSPEDSSIYLCSVHHRSYGYTFGSGTRLTVV.